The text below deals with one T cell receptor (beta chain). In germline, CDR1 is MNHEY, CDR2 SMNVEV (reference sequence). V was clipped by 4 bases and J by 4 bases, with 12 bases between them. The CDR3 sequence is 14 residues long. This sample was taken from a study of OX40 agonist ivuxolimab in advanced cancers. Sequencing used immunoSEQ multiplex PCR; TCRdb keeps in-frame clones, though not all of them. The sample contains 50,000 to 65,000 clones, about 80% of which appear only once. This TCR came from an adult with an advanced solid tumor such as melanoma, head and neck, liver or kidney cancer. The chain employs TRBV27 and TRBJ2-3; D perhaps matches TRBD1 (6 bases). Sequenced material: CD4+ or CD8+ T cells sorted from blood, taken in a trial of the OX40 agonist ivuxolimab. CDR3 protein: CASSSLTGADTQYF. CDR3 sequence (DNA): TGTGCCAGCAGTTCCCTGACAGGTGCAGATACGCAGTATTTT.